Sequencing of this TCR beta chain was carried out in a study of T cells in localized non-small cell lung cancer. The ends were cut back, 5 bases at V and 3 bases at J, with 5 bases in the middle. CDR3 length: 11 residues. Looked up from germline, CDR1 is SGHRS and CDR2 is YFSETQ. Sequencing was performed with immunoSEQ multiplex PCR; in TCRdb, only in-frame clones are kept and a portion is missing. The sample carries about 24,000 clones, roughly 87% recorded once. This clonotype originated in a male donor aged 60 or older with stage I squamous cell lung carcinoma. This specimen was peripheral blood, taken before any cancer treatment. The rearrangement joins TRBV5-1 to TRBJ1-1, with unresolved D. CDR3 sequence (DNA): TGCGCCAGCAGTTCTTACACTGAAGCTTTCTTT. Translated: CASSSYTEAFF.